Below, 18 T cell receptor beta chains from the same sample are listed, as sequenced in a study of T cell responses to AZD1222 COVID-19 vaccine. Generated by immunoSEQ multiplex PCR, the TCRdb table keeps only in-frame clones and is missing some. The sample contains fewer than 150,000 clones, about 90% of which appear only once. The sample here was peripheral blood, taken on day 0 of AZD1222 vaccination. The origin of the receptors is an adult in good health.

V usage is TRBV9 and J usage is TRBJ1-2; TRBD1 aligns across 10 bases. CDR3 size: 14 residues. Germline CDR1 is SGDLS and CDR2 is YYNGEE. Trimming at V came to 0 bases and at J to 14 bases, leaving 10 bases not matched to a gene. The CDR3 sequence is CASSVVRDRGANTF. In nucleotides, the CDR3 is TGTGCCAGCAGCGTAGTTCGGGACAGGGGCGCGAATACCTTC.

The gene calls are TRBV2 and TRBJ1-5, with TRBD1 matching 7 bases. In germline, CDR1 is SNHLY, CDR2 FYNNEI. Germline trimming cut 6 bases from V and 4 bases from J; bases unmatched to any gene: 6. CDR3 length: 14 amino acids. The CDR3, as DNA: TGTGCCAGCAGCCCGGGACAGAATAATCAGCCCCAGCATTTT. It translates to CASSPGQNNQPQHF.

This chain connects TRBV4-2 to TRBJ2-1, with D possibly called TRBD1 or TRBD2 (5 bases each). In germline, CDR1 is LGHNA, CDR2 YNFKEQ. V dropped 1 base and J dropped 8 bases, with 21 bases sitting between them. This CDR3 is 17 amino acids long. CDR3 nucleotides: TGTGCCAGCAGCCAAGTACCCGGGTGGGGGAGAGGCGATGAGCAGTTCTTC. As protein: CASSQVPGWGRGDEQFF.

This clone has a single count. The chain uses TRBV5-1 and TRBJ2-7; tentatively, D is TRBD2 (6 bases). V lost 9 bases and J 1 base, leaving 14 bases between the germline ends. CDR3 length: 13 residues. CDR1 and CDR2 (germline): SGHRS, YFSETQ. The chain's CDR3 is CATKVGGSYEQYF. The CDR3 bases are TGCGCCACCAAGGTCGGGGGATCCTACGAGCAGTACTTC.

The chain employs TRBV5-1 and TRBJ2-7; 14 bases are shared with TRBD2. From germline, CDR1 is SGHRS and CDR2 YFSETQ. The V segment lost 0 bases and the J segment 3 bases; nucleotides outside the gene matches: 5. CDR3 length: 17 residues. CDR3 region: CASSLAGLAGEGYEQYF. The DNA of the CDR3 is TGCGCCAGCAGCTTGGCGGGACTAGCGGGAGAGGGCTACGAGCAGTACTTC.

The chain has TRBV5-8 and TRBJ1-1, with a possible D match to TRBD1 (5 bases). The CDR3 length is 13 residues. Germline V gives CDR1 SGHTS, CDR2 YDEGEE. V was trimmed by 6 bases and J by 5 bases, leaving 14 bases between them. CDR3 bases: TGTGCCAGCACGAGTCCTGGGGGGACTGAAGCTTTCTTT. Translating it yields CASTSPGGTEAFF.

The V call is TRBV10-3, the J call TRBJ1-6; D remains unclear. Germline V CDR1 and CDR2: ENHRY, SYGVKD. This CDR3 is built from 14 residues. V dropped 0 bases and J dropped 5 bases, with 5 bases sitting between them. The CDR3 protein is CAISESRDNSPLHF. CDR3 coding DNA: TGTGCCATCAGTGAGTCAAGAGATAATTCACCCCTCCACTTT.

This clone was counted a single time. This chain joins TRBV6-1 and TRBJ2-1; 11 bases map to TRBD2. The CDR3 spans 19 residues. Trimming at V came to 3 bases and at J to 2 bases, leaving 12 bases not matched to a gene. Germline V lookup: CDR1 MNHNS, CDR2 SASEGT. The CDR3 sequence: CASSDPGTSGLFTYNEQFF. DNA of the CDR3: TGTGCCAGCAGTGACCCCGGGACTAGCGGCCTATTCACCTACAATGAGCAGTTCTTC.

This clone was recorded once. The V call is TRBV24-1, the J call TRBJ1-2; D possibly corresponds to TRBD1 (5 bases). Per germline, CDR1 KGHDR and CDR2 SFDVKD. This CDR3 contains 17 residues. The V end was cut by 2 bases, the J end by 6 bases, with 21 bases between. DNA for the CDR3: TGTGCCACCAGTGATTCGGATTATAGGGGACGGTCCCATGGCTACACCTTC. Translation: CATSDSDYRGRSHGYTF.

This sequence joins TRBV14 and TRBJ2-7; weak D call: TRBD1 (6 bases). Germline V lookup: CDR1 SGHDN, CDR2 FVKESK. The CDR3 loop spans 13 amino acids. The germline V and J ends were trimmed by 3 bases and 9 bases, with 15 bases remaining between them. CDR3 amino acids: CASSQGAEGRQYF. The CDR3 DNA follows: TGTGCCAGCAGCCAGGGGGCAGAGGGGAGGCAGTACTTC.

The chain is built from TRBV7-3 and TRBJ1-1; tentatively, D is TRBD1 (6 bases). Trimming shortened V by 0 bases and J by 2 bases, and 10 bases separated the two germline ends. This CDR3 spans 15 amino acids. The V gene's germline CDR1 is SGHTA and CDR2 FQGTGA. Written as DNA, the CDR3 is TGTGCCAGCAGCTTAACCGGGACACCAAACACTGAAGCTTTCTTT. This sequence encodes CASSLTGTPNTEAFF.

The chain carries TRBV7-2 and TRBJ1-6, with D perhaps TRBD1 (5 bases). The CDR3 is 16 amino acids. Germline V lookup: CDR1 SGHTA, CDR2 FQGNSA. Trimming left V 10 bases short and J 10 bases short, with 26 bases between. The CDR3: CATAQGGLLTRSPLHF. CDR3 DNA sequence: TGTGCCACCGCCCAGGGAGGTCTTCTTACGCGGTCACCCCTCCACTTT. Variable domain in full (rest from reference TRBV7-2 and TRBJ1-6): GAGVSQSPSNKVTEKGKDVELRCDPISGHTALYWYRQSLGQGLEFLIYFQGNSAPDKSGLPSDRFSAERTGGSVSTLTIQRTQQEDSAVYLCATAQGGLLTRSPLHFGNGTRLTVT.

V gene TRBV18 combines with J gene TRBJ1-6; TRBD1 agrees at 9 bases. V gave up 9 bases and J gave up 9 bases; unmatched junction bases: 6. Germline CDR1 and CDR2: KGHSH and LQKENI. The CDR3 loop spans 13 amino acids. For the CDR3, the DNA is TGTGCCAGTTCCACAGGGGGCTTTTCACCCCTCCACTTT. Translating gives CASSTGGFSPLHF. Drawing the rest from reference TRBV18 and TRBJ1-6, the complete variable domain is NAGVMQNPRHLVRRRGQEARLRCSPMKGHSHVYWYRQLPEEGLKFMVYLQKENIIDESGMPKERFSAEFPKEGPSILRIQQVVRGDSAAYFCASSTGGFSPLHFGNGTRLTVT.

V gene TRBV5-5 combines with J gene TRBJ2-1, with D possibly TRBD2 on 5 matching bases. This CDR3 comprises 15 residues. Germline CDR1 and CDR2: SGHKS and YYEKEE (reference sequence). Trimming pared 0 bases from V and 3 bases from J, leaving 10 bases between. This chain's CDR3 is CASSLEVGSYNEQFF. The CDR3 DNA reads TGTGCCAGCAGCTTGGAAGTGGGGAGCTACAATGAGCAGTTCTTC.

This chain uses TRBV5-4 with TRBJ2-3; possible D gene TRBD2, 7 bases. Looked up from germline, CDR1 is SGHNT and CDR2 is YYREEE (reference sequence). This CDR3 has 16 residues. V was pared by 4 bases and J by 4 bases, with 19 bases between. CDR3 sequence: CASSMRRGGQADTQYF. As DNA, the CDR3 is TGTGCCAGCAGCATGAGGAGGGGGGGCCAAGCAGATACGCAGTATTTT.

In DNA form, the CDR3 reads TGTGCCAGCAGCCAGGAGGGGAGGACTGCTGGAAACACCATATATTTT. It is translated as CASSQEGRTAGNTIYF. The chain carries TRBV13 and TRBJ1-3; weak D call: TRBD1 (5 bases). CDR3 length: 16 residues. V dropped 5 bases and J dropped 2 bases, with 16 bases sitting between them. Germline CDR1 PRHDT, CDR2 FYEKMQ (reference sequence).

The J gene is TRBJ1-3, the V gene TRBV3-1 (or the pseudogene TRBV3-2), with 9 bases fitting TRBD1. Per germline, CDR1 LGHDT and CDR2 YNNKEL (reference sequence). The CDR3 is made up of 17 amino acids. V trimming: 3 bases; J trimming: 4 bases; junction bases outside the gene matches: 10. CDR3 nucleotides: TGTGCCAGCAGCCAGTGGGACAGGGTACTTTCAGGAAACACCATATATTTT. It codes for CASSQWDRVLSGNTIYF.

This clone came up once. The chain recombines TRBV13 with TRBJ1-6; D possibly corresponds to TRBD1 (6 bases). Trimming stripped 7 bases from V and 7 bases from J, with 20 bases between. From germline, CDR1 is PRHDT and CDR2 FYEKMQ (reference sequence). The CDR3 has 16 residues. CDR3 sequence reads: CASTLFIAGVNSPLHF. For the CDR3, the DNA is TGTGCCAGCACTCTCTTCATCGCAGGGGTCAATTCACCCCTCCACTTT.